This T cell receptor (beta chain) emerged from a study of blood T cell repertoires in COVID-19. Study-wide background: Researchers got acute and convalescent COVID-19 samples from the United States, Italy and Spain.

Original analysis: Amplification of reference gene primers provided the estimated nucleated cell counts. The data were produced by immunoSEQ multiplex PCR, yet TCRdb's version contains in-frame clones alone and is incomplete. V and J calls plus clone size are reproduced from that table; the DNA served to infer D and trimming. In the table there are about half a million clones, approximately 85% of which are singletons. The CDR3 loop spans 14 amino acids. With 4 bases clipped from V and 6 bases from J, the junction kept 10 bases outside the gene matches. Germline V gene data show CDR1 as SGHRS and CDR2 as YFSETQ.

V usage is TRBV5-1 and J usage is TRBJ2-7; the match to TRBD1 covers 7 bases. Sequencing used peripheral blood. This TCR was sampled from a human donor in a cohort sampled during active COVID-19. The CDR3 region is CASSAKTGPGEQYF. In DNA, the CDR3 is TGCGCCAGCAGCGCAAAGACAGGGCCGGGCGAGCAGTACTTC.